This T cell receptor (beta chain) was recovered during a study of identical twins. This clonotype came up many times. After template switching added a universal primer site, the resulting cDNA carried unique molecular identifiers. TCRdb re-analysed the 5' RACE reads in MiXCR, keeping a single row per CDR3 protein. The top ten clones hold roughly 0.91% of a sample with just over 500,000 distinct CDR3 sequences, approximately 22% of them seen once. This CDR3 spans 12 amino acids. CDR1 is WSHSY and CDR2 is SAAADI in the germline V gene. V was trimmed by 3 bases and J by 4 bases, leaving 6 bases between them. This sample also belongs to another study, concerning T cells expressing NK-cell markers. That study adds: Among eight sequenced donors, seven carried HCMV seropositivity while one was seronegative. Sorting of alpha-beta TCR T cells alone was achieved in several experiments with an anti-gamma-delta TCR antibody.

The receptor was derived from a woman in her late teens or twenties in good health. The chain is built from TRBV10-2 and TRBJ2-5; D might be TRBD1 (5 bases). The sample taken for sequencing was CD4+ T cells sorted from blood. The CDR3, as DNA: TGCGCCAGCAGTGACAGGGTAGAGACCCAGTACTTC. Translating gives CASSDRVETQYF.